These 12 T cell receptor beta chains originate from one sample sequenced in a study of blood T cells in healthy people across ages. A second PCR of 7 to 11 cycles used a sample-barcoded 5' primer and a J-beta primer mix. TCRdb independently ran MiXCR on the 5' RACE reads; one entry per CDR3 protein. This sample has about 1,800,000 distinct CDR3 sequences, with approximately 30% found just once. Sequenced input: blood. These TCRs come from a woman aged 25 to 45 in good health.

A few counts support this clonotype. The V and J genes are TRBV29-1 and TRBJ1-1; D gene unclear. Looked up from germline, CDR1 is SQVTM and CDR2 is ANQGSEA. The CDR3 totals 10 residues. The V end lost 8 bases, the J end lost 1 base, and 5 bases lay between the germline ends. CDR3 DNA sequence: TGCAGCCTATCGAACACTGAAGCTTTCTTT. Its protein product is CSLSNTEAFF.

This rearrangement joins TRBV6-4 to TRBJ2-3; tentative D call: TRBD2 (5 bases). Germline lookup yields CDR1 MRHNA and CDR2 SNTAGT. Deletions cut 10 bases from V and 0 bases from J, with 17 bases between. This CDR3 is built from 15 residues. Here the CDR3 DNA reads TGTGCCACCGACTTCGACTACACTAGCACAGATACGCAGTATTTT. Translating gives CATDFDYTSTDTQYF.

This clonotype was observed a few times. V is TRBV12-3 or TRBV12-4 and J is TRBJ2-7; D perhaps matches TRBD2 (6 bases). There are 15 residues in the CDR3. Deletions cut 3 bases from V and 4 bases from J, with 16 bases between. This CDR3 is CASSLAGPGVYEQYF. Here the CDR3 DNA reads TGTGCCAGCAGTTTGGCGGGGCCGGGAGTGTACGAGCAGTACTTC.

In the case of this clonotype: Germline is not matched at one junction end, which may reflect a read error. The chain carries TRBV5-1 and TRBJ2-3; TRBD2 might be the D (6 bases). The CDR3 totals 14 residues. Per the germline V gene, CDR1 is SGHRS and CDR2 is YFSETQ. The CDR3 region is CASSSGESTDTRYF. CDR3 nucleotide sequence: TGCGCCAGCAGCTCGGGGGAAAGCACAGATACGCGGTATTTT.

This clonotype was counted many times. This rearrangement joins TRBV10-3 to TRBJ2-7, with D uncertain. The CDR3 length is 12 residues. V lost 4 bases to trimming and J lost 3 bases, with 7 bases between them. CDR1 ENHRY and CDR2 SYGVKD come from the germline V gene. The CDR3 nucleotides read TGTGCCATCAGTGCTTCGGACTACGAGCAGTACTTC. Residues: CAISASDYEQYF.

On this clonotype itself: This may arise from a read error, as a much more abundant clone is one base away. The V gene is TRBV7-8, the J gene TRBJ2-7; D uncertain. In germline, CDR1 is SGHVS, CDR2 FQNEAQ. CDR3 length: 13 residues. The CDR3 region has the DNA TGTGCCAGCAGCTTAGAATTTGCCTACGCGCAGTACTTC. Its protein product is CASSLEFAYAQYF.

This clonotype was detected ten times or more. The chain uses TRBV6-5 and TRBJ1-6; maybe TRBD1 (5 bases). V was pared by 6 bases and J by 9 bases, with 18 bases between. This CDR3 is built from 15 residues. Germline assignment: CDR1 MNHEY and CDR2 SVGAGI. CDR3 bases: TGTGCCAGCAGCCGAGTTGGGGCGGCAATTTCACCCCTCCACTTT. Its translation: CASSRVGAAISPLHF.

This chain uses TRBV5-1 with TRBJ2-3; 7 bases match TRBD2. This CDR3 comprises 16 residues. J lost 5 bases, V lost 0 bases, and 9 bases had no gene match. CDR1 is SGHRS, CDR2 YFSETQ, per germline. CDR3 in DNA: TGCGCCAGCAGCTTGGTTAGTAGCGGGTATGAAGATACGCAGTATTTT. Protein product: CASSLVSSGYEDTQYF.

This clonotype is a singleton in its sample. A much larger clone lies a single base off, so this may be a read error. The CDR3 region is CASSRQETNEKLFF. CDR3 bases: TGTGCCAGCAGCCGACAGGAGACTAATGAAAAACTGTTTTTT. The chain employs TRBV3-1 and TRBJ1-4; TRBD1 might be the D (6 bases). Germline V gene lookup returns CDR1 LGHDT and CDR2 YNNKEL (reference sequence). The CDR3 length is 14 residues. Trimming left V 4 bases short and J 2 bases short, with 8 bases between.

This clonotype has at least ten counts. V gene TRBV21-1 combines with J gene TRBJ2-4. TRBV21-1 is a pseudogene segment. This CDR3 contains 17 residues. This CDR3 is CASSKRNRRLRKNIQYF. The CDR3 nucleotides read TGTGCCAGCAGCAAAAGGAACCGACGGTTACGTAAAAACATTCAGTACTTC.

The gene calls are TRBV29-1 and TRBJ2-1; D ambiguous. This CDR3 contains 14 residues. The germline gives CDR1 SQVTM, CDR2 ANQGSEA. The V end lost 1 base, the J end lost 9 bases, and 16 bases lay between the germline ends. CDR3 loop: CSVEAAYISSEQFF. In DNA form, the CDR3 reads TGCAGCGTTGAAGCGGCGTACATCTCATCTGAGCAGTTCTTC.

This clonotype was counted only a few times. The chain links TRBV20-1 to TRBJ2-6; 8 bases fit TRBD1. CDR1 is DFQATT, CDR2 SNEGSKA, per germline (reference sequence). The CDR3 has 19 residues. With 5 bases clipped from V and 2 bases from J, the junction kept 17 bases outside the gene matches. CDR3 coding DNA: TGCAGTGCTCTGAATCCCGGGACAGGTTTTACCCCTGGGGCCAACGTCCTGACTTTC. It is translated as CSALNPGTGFTPGANVLTF.